The TCR beta chain described here comes from a study of cytotoxic CD8 clonotypes in ibrutinib-treated CLL. Some clones are missing from TCRdb's copy, which holds only in-frame ones; the method was immunoSEQ multiplex PCR. Of more than 110,000 clones in the sample, about 78% were seen once. Study observations and caveats: The times at which samples were taken varied between sustained-remission and progressing patients.

Details on this clone: The antigen is not known.

Source: PBMCs, taken after 24 months of ibrutinib treatment. The clonotype comes from a human donor with chronic lymphocytic leukemia.

The DNA of the CDR3 is TGTGCCAGCTCACCACCGAGGGCGAACACCGGGGAGCTGTTTTTT. Protein product: CASSPPRANTGELFF. The rearrangement links TRBV18 to TRBJ2-2, with a weak D call TRBD2 (5 bases). The ends were cut back, 0 bases at V and 0 bases at J, with 5 bases in the middle. Germline loops: CDR1 KGHSH, CDR2 LQKENI. This CDR3 is built from 15 residues. Full variable domain (outside the CDR3, taken from reference TRBV18 and TRBJ2-2): NAGVMQNPRHLVRRRGQEARLRCSPMKGHSHVYWYRQLPEEGLKFMVYLQKENIIDESGMPKERFSAEFPKEGPSILRIQQVVRGDSAAYFCASSPPRANTGELFFGEGSRLTVL.